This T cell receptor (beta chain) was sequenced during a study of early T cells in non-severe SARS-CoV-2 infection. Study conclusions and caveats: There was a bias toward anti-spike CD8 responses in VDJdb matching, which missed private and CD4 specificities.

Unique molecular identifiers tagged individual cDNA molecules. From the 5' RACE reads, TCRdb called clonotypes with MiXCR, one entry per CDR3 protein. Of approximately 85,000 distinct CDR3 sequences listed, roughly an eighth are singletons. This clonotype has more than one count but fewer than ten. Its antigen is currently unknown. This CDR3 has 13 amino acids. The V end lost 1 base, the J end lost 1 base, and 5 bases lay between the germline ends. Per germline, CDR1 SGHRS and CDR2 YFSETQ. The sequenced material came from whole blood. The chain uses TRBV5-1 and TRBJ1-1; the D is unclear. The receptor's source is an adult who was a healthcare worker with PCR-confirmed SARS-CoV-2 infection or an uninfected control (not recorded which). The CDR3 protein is CASSLTQNTEAFF. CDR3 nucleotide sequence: TGCGCCAGCAGCTTGACTCAGAACACTGAAGCTTTCTTT.